This entry concerns a single T cell receptor (beta chain). Its antigen is unidentified. This sample is part of a study of cytomegalovirus exposure and HLA in healthy donors. Germline CDR1 is ENHRY and CDR2 is SYGVKD. Trimming pared 3 bases from V and 1 base from J, leaving 7 bases between. CDR3 length: 14 amino acids. Broader study findings: The authors later linked a missense DCLRE1C variant to TCR beta V- and J-gene trimming. While the bulk of TCR sequences proved rare, some public TCRs turned up in many donors.

PCR used 60 Vbeta primers and 13 Jbeta primers. Authors' analysis steps: Approximately 72 million unique TCR beta chains, about 11 million of them shared, were counted by a later analysis. Some clones are missing from TCRdb's copy, which holds only in-frame ones; the method was immunoSEQ multiplex PCR. V and J calls and clone size are given by that table; D and trimming were obtained from the DNA. The top ten clones hold 2.7% of a sample with about 200,000 clones, around four fifths of them seen once. The sequencing input was PBMCs. The clonotype originates from a woman between 40 and 55 years old in good health and CMV-seronegative. The chain carries TRBV10-3 and TRBJ1-5; D is ambiguous. CDR3 loop: CAISEGGSNQPQHF. Written as DNA, the CDR3 is TGTGCCATCAGTGAAGGCGGAAGCAATCAGCCCCAGCATTTT.